A single sample is the source of the 23 T cell receptor beta chains below, sequenced in a study of T cell responses to AZD1222 COVID-19 vaccine. Clones were read by immunoSEQ multiplex PCR, and TCRdb kept only the in-frame ones, dropping some. This table holds 89,000 or so clones, approximately 86% found once. The sequences come from peripheral blood, collected on day 0 of AZD1222 vaccination. The receptors here all came from an adult in good health.

V and J are TRBV5-1 and TRBJ1-1; 8 nucleotides line up with TRBD1. With V trimmed by 3 bases and J by 3 bases, 7 bases remained unmatched. This CDR3 spans 15 amino acids. Per the germline V gene, CDR1 is SGHRS and CDR2 is YFSETQ. The CDR3 region has the DNA TGCGCCAGCAGCTCATGGACAGGGCGGGACACTGAAGCTTTCTTT. It encodes CASSSWTGRDTEAFF.

The chain has TRBV4-2 and TRBJ2-1, with a weak D call TRBD2 (6 bases). The CDR3 spans 15 residues. The germline gives CDR1 LGHNA, CDR2 YNFKEQ. Trimming stripped 3 bases from V and 5 bases from J, with 14 bases between. This chain's CDR3 is CASSQLRGGNNEQFF. In DNA, the CDR3 is TGTGCCAGCAGCCAGCTGCGGGGAGGCAACAATGAGCAGTTCTTC.

This clone was seen a single time. The V gene is TRBV7-2, the J gene TRBJ1-2; TRBD1 is a possible D gene (6 bases). Germline values: CDR1 SGHTA, CDR2 FQGNSA. The CDR3 has 15 residues. The V and J ends lost 5 bases and 3 bases respectively, with 16 bases between them. Here the CDR3 reads CASSHPGGRDYGYTF. The DNA for the CDR3 is TGTGCCAGCAGCCACCCCGGGGGGCGCGACTATGGCTACACCTTC.

The rearrangement links TRBV7-7 to TRBJ2-5; D gene uncertain. V lost 5 bases and J 1 base, leaving 14 bases between the germline ends. This CDR3 has 15 amino acids. CDR1 and CDR2 (germline): SSHAT, FNYEAQ (reference sequence). Here the CDR3 DNA reads TGTGCCAGCAGCCCCCGAATACGCAGCCAAGAGACCCAGTACTTC. This translates into CASSPRIRSQETQYF.

The rearrangement uses TRBV10-3 and TRBJ1-2; D is perhaps TRBD1 (5 bases). V was pared by 7 bases and J by 8 bases, with 20 bases between. There are 14 residues in the CDR3. The germline V gene encodes CDR1 ENHRY and CDR2 SYGVKD. The CDR3, as DNA: TGTGCCATCACCACCCGGGGTGGAGCAGGGGGCTACACCTTC. This codes for CAITTRGGAGGYTF.

The chain couples TRBV27 to TRBJ2-7; TRBD2 matches 11 bases. The CDR3 totals 15 residues. Looked up from germline, CDR1 is MNHEY and CDR2 is SMNVEV (reference sequence). V gave up 9 bases and J gave up 3 bases; unmatched junction bases: 10. The CDR3 spells CASVRPGTSGYEQYF. CDR3 coding DNA: TGTGCCAGTGTCCGCCCGGGGACTAGCGGCTACGAGCAGTACTTC.

This chain joins TRBV4-2 and TRBJ2-7; 9 bases are a match to TRBD2. Germline values: CDR1 LGHNA, CDR2 YNFKEQ. CDR3 length equals 15 residues. Losses at the gene ends were 3 bases for V and 6 bases for J; bases not matched to a gene: 9. The CDR3: CASSHHGTSKPEQYF. Here the CDR3 DNA reads TGTGCCAGCAGCCACCACGGGACTAGCAAACCCGAGCAGTACTTC.

This sequence joins TRBV7-9 and TRBJ1-5; D possibly corresponds to TRBD1 (5 bases). Germline CDR1 and CDR2: SEHNR and FQNEAQ (reference sequence). The CDR3 covers 18 residues. Trimming removed 4 bases at V and 0 bases at J, with 19 bases between. CDR3 loop: CASSYTSRGPRSNQPQHF. In nucleotides, the CDR3 is TGTGCCAGCAGCTATACTTCAAGGGGACCACGTAGCAATCAGCCCCAGCATTTT.

The chain is built from TRBV29-1 and TRBJ2-2; 9 bases align to TRBD1. The CDR3 has 13 residues. The germline gives CDR1 SQVTM, CDR2 ANQGSEA. The J segment lost 4 bases and the V segment lost 7 bases, leaving 4 bases of the junction unmatched. In DNA form, the CDR3 reads TGCAGCGGGCGACAGGGGGTCACCGGGGAGCTGTTTTTT. Protein: CSGRQGVTGELFF.

The chain recombines TRBV5-5 with TRBJ2-3; 9 bases are shared with TRBD2. CDR1 SGHKS and CDR2 YYEKEE come from the germline V gene (reference sequence). V was clipped by 4 bases and J by 5 bases; unmatched bases: 11. This CDR3 has 16 amino acids. The CDR3 reads CASSPGVAGVRDTQYF. CDR3 sequence (DNA): TGTGCCAGCAGCCCCGGAGTAGCGGGAGTAAGAGATACGCAGTATTTT.

This rearrangement joins TRBV24-1 to TRBJ2-2; TRBD2 matches at 7 bases. This CDR3 comprises 16 residues. J was trimmed by 1 base and V by 2 bases; bases with no gene match: 3. The germline V gene has CDR1 KGHDR and CDR2 SFDVKD. The CDR3 is CATSDWEGKNTGELFF. In nucleotides, the CDR3 is TGTGCCACCAGTGATTGGGAGGGGAAGAACACCGGGGAGCTGTTTTTT.

The chain employs TRBV5-4 and TRBJ2-1; 8 nucleotides match TRBD2. V was clipped by 4 bases and J by 8 bases; unmatched bases: 14. The germline V gene has CDR1 SGHNT and CDR2 YYREEE (reference sequence). The CDR3 loop spans 16 amino acids. For the CDR3, the DNA is TGTGCCAGCAGCAAGCATAGCGGGGTAGGGCGAGATGAGCAGTTCTTC. The encoded protein is CASSKHSGVGRDEQFF.

This chain connects TRBV7-3 to TRBJ1-2; 7 positions match TRBD1. This CDR3 comprises 15 residues. The V segment lost 5 bases and the J segment 0 bases; nucleotides outside the gene matches: 6. The germline V gene encodes CDR1 SGHTA and CDR2 FQGTGA. CDR3 in amino acids: CASSVGQLANYGYTF. CDR3 DNA sequence: TGTGCCAGCAGCGTGGGACAGTTAGCTAACTATGGCTACACCTTC.

The rearrangement uses TRBV19 and TRBJ2-1; 7 nucleotides match TRBD1. V dropped 6 bases and J dropped 5; count of bases not matched to a gene: 7. CDR1 and CDR2 from the germline V gene are LNHDA and SQIVND (reference sequence). The CDR3 is 14 amino acids. The CDR3: CASRLGQPDNEQFF. The CDR3 DNA follows: TGTGCCAGTAGGTTGGGACAGCCAGACAATGAGCAGTTCTTC. Looking up the rest from reference TRBV19 and TRBJ2-1 gives the full variable domain: DGGITQSPKYLFRKEGQNVTLSCEQNLNHDAMYWYRQDPGQGLRLIYYSQIVNDFQKGDIAEGYSVSREKKESFPLTVTSAQKNPTAFYLCASRLGQPDNEQFFGPGTRLTVL.

This sequence joins TRBV10-3 and TRBJ2-2; D uncertain. CDR3 length: 15 residues. V lost 6 bases to trimming and J lost 0 bases, with 11 bases between them. CDR1 and CDR2 from the germline V gene are ENHRY and SYGVKD. For the CDR3, the DNA is TGTGCCATCAGAATCGGCAGCTCGAACACCGGGGAGCTGTTTTTT. The encoded protein is CAIRIGSSNTGELFF.

The chain couples TRBV9 to TRBJ1-6; weak D call: TRBD1 (5 bases). The length of the CDR3 is 16 residues. V lost 4 bases and J lost 6, with 17 bases in between. The germline V gene encodes CDR1 SGDLS and CDR2 YYNGEE. CDR3 protein: CASSPTAGLSNSPLHF. Written as DNA, the CDR3 is TGTGCCAGCAGCCCTACGGCAGGGTTAAGTAATTCACCCCTCCACTTT.

The chain joins TRBV12-5 to TRBJ1-2; 10 bases are a match to TRBD1. This CDR3 contains 14 residues. The germline V gene has CDR1 LGHNT and CDR2 FRNRAP. Germline trimming cut 5 bases from V and 5 bases from J; bases unmatched to any gene: 5. In nucleotides, the CDR3 is TGTGCTAGTGGTACTGGACAGGGGGGGTATGGCTACACCTTC. Translated, it gives CASGTGQGGYGYTF.

This chain connects TRBV5-1 to TRBJ2-7; 10 positions match TRBD2. The germline CDR1 and CDR2 sequences are SGHRS and YFSETQ. J was trimmed by 5 bases and V by 1 base; bases with no gene match: 6. The CDR3 contains 15 residues. CDR3 sequence reads: CASSLFPSGSNEQYF. The CDR3 nucleotides read TGCGCCAGCAGCTTGTTCCCTAGCGGGAGTAACGAGCAGTACTTC.

The chain combines TRBV6-2 or TRBV6-3 with TRBJ2-7; the match to TRBD2 covers 14 bases. This CDR3 contains 17 residues. The germline V gene encodes CDR1 MNHEY and CDR2 SVGEGT. V shed 5 bases, J shed 6 bases, and the junction held 12 bases outside the gene matches. The CDR3 protein is CASSTETSGRVSGEQYF. The CDR3 nucleotides are TGTGCCAGCAGTACGGAGACTAGCGGGAGGGTGAGTGGCGAGCAGTACTTC.

The rearrangement joins TRBV19 to TRBJ1-5; TRBD1 agrees at 8 bases. The CDR3 totals 15 residues. Germline V gene sequence: CDR1 LNHDA, CDR2 SQIVND (reference sequence). V trimming: 4 bases; J trimming: 9 bases; junction bases outside the gene matches: 11. The chain's CDR3 is CASSTMPGQASPQHF. In DNA form, the CDR3 reads TGTGCCAGTAGTACGATGCCGGGACAGGCCTCGCCCCAGCATTTT.

The chain joins TRBV6-5 to TRBJ1-1, with TRBD1 matching over 8 bases. The V segment lost 6 bases and the J segment 4 bases; nucleotides outside the gene matches: 4. Germline V gene sequence: CDR1 MNHEY, CDR2 SVGAGI. This CDR3 is 13 amino acids long. The CDR3, as DNA: TGTGCCAGCAGCCGGACAGGGATCACTGAAGCTTTCTTT. The encoded protein is CASSRTGITEAFF.

This clone was seen a few times. The chain couples TRBV19 to TRBJ2-1, with 10 positions matching TRBD2. The CDR3 totals 14 residues. In germline, CDR1 is LNHDA, CDR2 SQIVND (reference sequence). Losses at the gene ends were 9 bases for V and 6 bases for J; bases not matched to a gene: 8. Here the CDR3 reads CARRSAGGTNEQFF. CDR3 sequence (DNA): TGTGCCAGAAGGTCAGCGGGAGGGACCAATGAGCAGTTCTTC.

The rearrangement uses TRBV20-1 and TRBJ1-5, with D hard to call. Trimming took off 6 bases at V and 6 bases at J, with 9 bases between the two ends. Germline-derived CDR1 and CDR2 are DFQATT and SNEGSKA (reference sequence). The CDR3 runs to 11 residues. This chain's CDR3 is CSAERGQPQHF. As DNA, the CDR3 is TGCAGTGCCGAACGGGGTCAGCCCCAGCATTTT.